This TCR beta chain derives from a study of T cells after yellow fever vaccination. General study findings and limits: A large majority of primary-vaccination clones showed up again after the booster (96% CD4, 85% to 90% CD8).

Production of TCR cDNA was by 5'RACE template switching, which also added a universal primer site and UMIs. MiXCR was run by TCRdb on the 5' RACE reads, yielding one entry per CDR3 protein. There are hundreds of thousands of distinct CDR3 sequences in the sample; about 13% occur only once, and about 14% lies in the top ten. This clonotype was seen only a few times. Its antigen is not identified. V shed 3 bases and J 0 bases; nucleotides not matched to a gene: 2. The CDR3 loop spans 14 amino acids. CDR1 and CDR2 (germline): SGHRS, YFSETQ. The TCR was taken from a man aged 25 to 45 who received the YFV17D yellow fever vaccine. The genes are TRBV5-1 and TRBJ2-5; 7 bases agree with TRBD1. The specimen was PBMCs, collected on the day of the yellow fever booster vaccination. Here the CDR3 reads CASSSGTDQETQYF. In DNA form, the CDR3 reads TGCGCCAGCAGCTCCGGGACAGACCAAGAGACCCAGTACTTC.